Listed below are T cell receptor beta chains from one sample, sequenced in a study of beta chain features in type 1 diabetes. Only in-frame clones appear in the TCRdb table, and some are missing; sequencing was by immunoSEQ multiplex PCR. Among around 650,000 clones listed, around an eighth were seen once. Sequenced sample: naive CD4+ T cells from blood. The receptors stem from a man aged 30 to 45 with type 1 diabetes. Both conserved end residues are part of each CDR3.

j_call v_call cdr3_aa
TRBJ1-2 TRBV13 CASSLRSINYGYTF
TRBJ2-3 TRBV7-2 CASSLRVRGGDTQYF
TRBJ2-5 TRBV28 CATQGGTGGSETQYF
TRBJ2-1 TRBV10-3 CAISDIGSYEQFF
TRBJ2-1 TRBV14 CASSQTGGRPYNEQFF
TRBJ2-7 TRBV7-2 CASSLGRWGFEQYF
TRBJ2-2 TRBV5-6 CASSPNDRVRRTGELFF
TRBJ2-7 TRBV10-3 CAIRNQGNEQYF
TRBJ1-3 TRBV11-2 CASSSHPGGSGNTIYF
TRBJ1-2 TRBV9 CASSGRTGTYGYTF
TRBJ1-2 TRBV25-1 CASSEDSYGYTF
TRBJ2-1 TRBV4-3 CASSQDLQHSRNEQFF
TRBJ1-2 TRBV9 CASSVGYREISGYTF
TRBJ1-2 TRBV28 CASSSTTGGGYGYTF
TRBJ1-2 TRBV6-1 CASSDMELYGYTF
TRBJ1-1 TRBV29-1 CSVSRDSNTEAFF
TRBJ2-3 TRBV5-1 CASHGGGGNTDTQYF
TRBJ2-2 TRBV30 CAWSRGAHTGELFF
TRBJ1-2 TRBV10-3 CAITGQLGYTF
TRBJ1-2 TRBV9 CASTSGASPNYGYTF
TRBJ2-7 TRBV14 CASSPTRGQQYF
TRBJ2-5 TRBV7-9 CASSLTSRETQYF
TRBJ2-3 TRBV5-1 CASSTGQPSTDTQYF
TRBJ2-7 TRBV6-5 CASSYVSGGMGEQYF
TRBJ2-1 TRBV7-2 CASRRTGGNEQFF
TRBJ1-6 TRBV25-1 CASSAGQGGNSPLHF
TRBJ2-3 TRBV18 CASSPEGLTDTQYF
TRBJ2-7 TRBV7-2 CASSGDVSSYEQYF
TRBJ2-6 TRBV4-3 CASSPEESGANVLTF
TRBJ2-7 TRBV4-2 CASSLAKGQGLGEQYF
TRBJ2-3 TRBV5-6 CASSLQGTQYF
TRBJ1-4 TRBV4-2 CASSQPQGGIGKLFF
TRBJ2-3 TRBV7-2 CASSDRGVQDTQYF
TRBJ1-1 TRBV9 CASSTRGVRWDEAFF
TRBJ2-2 TRBV5-1 CASSLDREVGELFF
TRBJ2-1 TRBV30 CAWSVSRTRSSYNEQFF
TRBJ2-1 TRBV7-2 CASSFSGGEYNEQFF
TRBJ1-3 TRBV7-2 CASSLKGGSGNTIYF
TRBJ1-1 TRBV2 CASKSTEAFF
TRBJ1-2 TRBV5-6 CASSFNGECTF
TRBJ1-4 TRBV9 CASSVSRGGEKLFF
TRBJ1-6 TRBV5-6 CASSWGQGNNSPLHF
TRBJ2-1 TRBV10-3 CAISGNGGAPNEQFF
TRBJ2-3 TRBV5-1 CASRIAPLGPDTQYF
TRBJ1-2 TRBV5-1 CASKFQGSYGYTF
TRBJ1-1 TRBV5-1 CASSPVGGKNTEAFF
TRBJ2-1 TRBV4-1 CASSLIRGEQFF
TRBJ2-5 TRBV20-1 CSAVEMETQYF